The 28 T cell receptor beta chains given below trace back to one sample, sequenced in a study of OX40 agonist ivuxolimab in advanced cancers. Measured with immunoSEQ multiplex PCR; TCRdb has only the in-frame clones, and not every one. The sample shows 52,000 or so clones, about 94% of them seen only once. Sequencing used CD4+ or CD8+ T cells sorted from blood, obtained in a trial of the OX40 agonist ivuxolimab. These receptors all come from an adult with an advanced solid tumor such as melanoma, head and neck, liver or kidney cancer.

The rearrangement uses TRBV29-1 and TRBJ1-2; 11 bases line up with TRBD1. The V gene's germline CDR1 is SQVTM and CDR2 ANQGSEA. This CDR3 comprises 11 residues. Trimming removed 6 bases from V and 7 bases from J; junction bases left unmatched: 1. The CDR3 protein is CSVGTGGGYTF. CDR3 DNA: TGCAGCGTCGGGACAGGGGGTGGCTACACCTTC. The whole variable domain, remainder taken from reference TRBV29-1 and TRBJ1-2, is SAVISQKPSRDICQRGTSLTIQCQVDSQVTMMFWYRQQPGQSLTLIATANQGSEATYESGFVIDKFPISRPNLTFSTLTVSNMSPEDSSIYLCSVGTGGGYTFGSGTRLTVV.

V usage is TRBV4-3 and J usage is TRBJ2-5; 7 nucleotides line up with TRBD1. After removal of 5 bases from V and 6 bases from J, the junction contained 12 bases not matched to a gene. Germline V gene sequence: CDR1 LGHNA, CDR2 YSLEER. This CDR3 comprises 15 residues. Here the CDR3 reads CASSSRTGMGQTQYF. The CDR3 coding sequence is TGCGCCAGCAGCTCTCGGACAGGAATGGGACAGACCCAGTACTTC.

The DNA for the CDR3 is TGTGCCAGCAGCCTCCCGACTAGCGGACCGTACAATGAGCAGTTCTTC. Translated, it gives CASSLPTSGPYNEQFF. This chain connects TRBV7-6 to TRBJ2-1, with 9 bases identical to TRBD2. The CDR3 length is 16 residues. Germline V gene lookup returns CDR1 SGHVS and CDR2 FNYEAQ. Trimming removed 5 bases from V and 4 bases from J; junction bases left unmatched: 9.

V is TRBV27 and J is TRBJ1-1; weak D call: TRBD1 (6 bases). The CDR3 runs to 16 residues. Trimming stripped 5 bases from V and 1 base from J, with 17 bases between. Germline loops: CDR1 MNHEY, CDR2 SMNVEV (reference sequence). The CDR3 region has the DNA TGTGCCAGCAGTCCCCGGGGGGGCGCATGGAACACTGAAGCTTTCTTT. This gives the protein CASSPRGGAWNTEAFF.

The rearrangement joins TRBV15 to TRBJ2-7; 11 bases match TRBD1. Germline-derived CDR1 and CDR2 are LNHNV and YYDKDF (reference sequence). The CDR3 runs to 16 residues. V was clipped by 1 base and J by 7 bases; unmatched bases: 9. The CDR3 DNA follows: TGTGCCACCAGCAGAGTTCCGGACAGGGGGCTGGGGGAGCAGTACTTC. Protein: CATSRVPDRGLGEQYF.

The V gene is TRBV27, the J gene TRBJ2-1; D might be TRBD2 (6 bases). From germline, CDR1 is MNHEY and CDR2 SMNVEV (reference sequence). Deletions cut 2 bases from V and 0 bases from J, with 17 bases between. The CDR3 sequence is 18 residues long. The CDR3 DNA is TGTGCCAGCAGTTTAATCTCCGGGGGTGATGGCTCCTACAATGAGCAGTTCTTC. This sequence encodes CASSLISGGDGSYNEQFF.

The CDR3 sequence is CASSVDSVRAYEQYF. The CDR3 DNA sequence: TGTGCCAGCAGCGTAGATAGTGTCAGGGCCTACGAGCAGTACTTC. The rearrangement links TRBV9 to TRBJ2-7; a weak D match, TRBD1 (5 bases). The CDR3 is made up of 15 amino acids. Trimming took 0 bases from V and 2 from J, leaving 12 bases between them. The germline V gene has CDR1 SGDLS and CDR2 YYNGEE.

The rearrangement joins TRBV29-1 to TRBJ2-7; D is perhaps TRBD2 (5 bases). Germline V gene data show CDR1 as SQVTM and CDR2 as ANQGSEA. V lost 7 bases and J 3 bases, leaving 10 bases between the germline ends. CDR3 length: 11 residues. CDR3 sequence: CSGTRDYEQYF. CDR3 coding DNA: TGCAGCGGCACTAGGGACTACGAGCAGTACTTC.

The rearrangement joins TRBV10-3 to TRBJ1-2; maybe TRBD1 (5 bases). The length of the CDR3 is 12 residues. Looked up from germline, CDR1 is ENHRY and CDR2 is SYGVKD. V was cut by 11 bases and J by 2 bases, with 12 bases left in between. The CDR3 reads CAGQGANYGYTF. The CDR3 DNA reads as TGTGCCGGGCAAGGGGCGAACTATGGCTACACCTTC.

V is TRBV6-6 and J is TRBJ2-4; D gene uncertain. The CDR3 extends over 12 amino acids. With 2 bases removed from V and 5 bases from J, the gap between germline ends came to 4 bases. Germline V gene lookup returns CDR1 MNHNY and CDR2 SVGAGI (reference sequence). CDR3 region: CASSYGENIQYF. The DNA of the CDR3 is TGTGCCAGCAGTTACGGTGAAAACATTCAGTACTTC.

The V and J genes are TRBV5-5 and TRBJ1-3, with a tentative D call TRBD1 (5 bases). This CDR3 comprises 15 residues. Germline V gene data show CDR1 as SGHKS and CDR2 as YYEKEE (reference sequence). Deletions cut 5 bases from V and 0 bases from J, with 12 bases between. The CDR3 region is CASSQDTHSGNTIYF. For the CDR3, the DNA is TGTGCCAGCAGTCAGGACACACACTCTGGAAACACCATATATTTT.

The chain joins TRBV29-1 to TRBJ2-3; 10 bases are shared with TRBD2. The CDR3 is 18 amino acids. Germline lookup yields CDR1 SQVTM and CDR2 ANQGSEA. V lost 4 bases and J lost 5; bases outside the gene matches: 18. In DNA, the CDR3 is TGCAGCGTTGGGGAGAGACTAGCGGGCGCTAGCTGGGTAGATACGCAGTATTTT. Translating gives CSVGERLAGASWVDTQYF.

J is TRBJ2-2 and V is TRBV5-6, with 7 nucleotides matching TRBD2. The CDR3 consists of 19 residues. The germline V gene has CDR1 SGHDT and CDR2 YYEEEE. Losses at the gene ends were 4 bases for V and 3 bases for J; bases not matched to a gene: 18. The CDR3, as DNA: TGTGCCAGCAGCGGTAGACTAGCCTATGGTTTCGGGGACACCGGGGAGCTGTTTTTT. It translates to CASSGRLAYGFGDTGELFF.

J is TRBJ2-3 and V is TRBV10-3; 9 bases are shared with TRBD2. This CDR3 is built from 18 residues. Germline V gene lookup returns CDR1 ENHRY and CDR2 SYGVKD. The ends lost 0 bases at V and 2 bases at J; junction bases unmatched: 9. The chain's CDR3 is CAISESWIAGAPTDTQYF. The DNA of the CDR3 is TGTGCCATCAGTGAGTCGTGGATAGCGGGAGCCCCCACAGATACGCAGTATTTT.

The chain carries TRBV27 and TRBJ1-1, with D possibly being TRBD1 (5 bases). CDR3 length equals 13 residues. The germline V and J ends were trimmed by 5 bases and 6 bases, with 13 bases remaining between them. In germline, CDR1 is MNHEY, CDR2 SMNVEV (reference sequence). The CDR3 loop reads CASSQIPGSEAFF. CDR3 DNA sequence: TGTGCCAGCAGTCAGATCCCAGGGTCTGAAGCTTTCTTT.

The genes are TRBV19 and TRBJ2-7, with TRBD2 matching 11 bases. The germline CDR1 and CDR2 sequences are LNHDA and SQIVND (reference sequence). The V gene end was trimmed by 5 bases and the J gene end by 4 bases; junction bases not matched to a gene: 4. This CDR3 contains 14 residues. CDR3 sequence reads: CASSFTSGSYEQYF. The DNA of the CDR3 is TGTGCCAGTAGTTTTACTAGCGGGAGTTACGAGCAGTACTTC.

The chain is built from TRBV6-5 and TRBJ1-2, with a tentative D call TRBD1 (6 bases). From germline, CDR1 is MNHEY and CDR2 SVGAGI. The CDR3 covers 14 residues. The V gene lost 6 bases and the J gene lost 3 bases, with 14 bases spanning the gap. The CDR3 DNA is TGTGCCAGCAGACAGGGTTTAATAGACTATGGCTACACCTTC. Amino acid sequence: CASRQGLIDYGYTF.

V is TRBV28 and J is TRBJ1-1, with 8 bases matching TRBD1. V lost 1 base, J lost 0 bases, and 1 base stayed unmatched. The CDR3 covers 15 residues. The germline gives CDR1 MDHEN, CDR2 SYDVKM. The CDR3 DNA reads TGTGCCAGCAGTTTATACAGGGGGGTGAACACTGAAGCTTTCTTT. Protein: CASSLYRGVNTEAFF.

This chain joins TRBV4-3 and TRBJ2-7; tentatively, D is TRBD1 (6 bases). This CDR3 spans 14 amino acids. V was cut by 0 bases and J by 2 bases, with 8 bases left in between. Per germline, CDR1 LGHNA and CDR2 YSLEER. CDR3 DNA sequence: TGCGCCAGCAGCCAAGACAGGGGCCCCTACGAGCAGTACTTC. Protein: CASSQDRGPYEQYF.

This clone was seen more than once but under ten times. V usage is TRBV29-1 and J usage is TRBJ2-7; tentative D call: TRBD1 (5 bases). Trimming cost V 6 bases and J 2 bases, with 14 bases left between them. Germline V gene sequence: CDR1 SQVTM, CDR2 ANQGSEA. The CDR3 is 13 amino acids. In DNA, the CDR3 is TGCAGCGTCTTACAGGATACTACCTACGAGCAGTACTTC. Its translation is CSVLQDTTYEQYF.

This chain links TRBV7-8 with TRBJ1-4, with 9 nucleotides matching TRBD1. The CDR3 has 14 amino acids. V lost 5 bases and J lost 5; bases outside the gene matches: 3. CDR1 SGHVS and CDR2 FQNEAQ come from the germline V gene. The CDR3 DNA follows: TGTGCCAGCAGCCCCGGGACAGGGAATGAAAAACTGTTTTTT. Amino acids: CASSPGTGNEKLFF.

This chain joins TRBV6-5 and TRBJ2-1; D gene uncertain. The V gene lost 4 bases and the J gene lost 14 bases, with 15 bases spanning the gap. Germline-derived CDR1 and CDR2 are MNHEY and SVGAGI. The CDR3 loop spans 12 amino acids. The CDR3 loop is CASSLDAAVEFF. For the CDR3, the DNA is TGTGCCAGCAGTTTGGACGCCGCCGTTGAGTTCTTC.

The CDR3 bases are TGTGCCACCCGGGGACTAGGCGCCTACGAGCAGTACTTC. This sequence encodes CATRGLGAYEQYF. V gene TRBV15 combines with J gene TRBJ2-7; 8 nucleotides align to TRBD2. The CDR3 is 13 amino acids. The trim removed 8 bases at V and 2 bases at J, leaving 5 bases unmatched. Germline CDR1 is LNHNV and CDR2 is YYDKDF (reference sequence).

This chain uses TRBV19 with TRBJ1-2; D is ambiguous. CDR1 is LNHDA and CDR2 is SQIVND in the germline V gene (reference sequence). This CDR3 is built from 13 residues. V was trimmed by 5 bases and J by 3 bases, leaving 10 bases between them. CDR3 sequence: CASSLAADYGYTF. The CDR3 nucleotides read TGTGCCAGTAGTCTAGCCGCGGACTATGGCTACACCTTC. Full variable domain (remainder filled in from reference TRBV19 and TRBJ1-2): DGGITQSPKYLFRKEGQNVTLSCEQNLNHDAMYWYRQDPGQGLRLIYYSQIVNDFQKGDIAEGYSVSREKKESFPLTVTSAQKNPTAFYLCASSLAADYGYTFGSGTRLTVV.

This chain uses TRBV28 with TRBJ2-7, with D unresolved. The ends were cut back, 5 bases at V and 4 bases at J, with 18 bases in the middle. Germline CDR1 reads MDHEN; CDR2 reads SYDVKM. CDR3 length: 15 amino acids. CDR3 in DNA: TGTGCCAGCAGTCCCCTCACAACCCGGATTTACGAGCAGTACTTC. Protein product: CASSPLTTRIYEQYF.

The rearrangement links TRBV6-6 to TRBJ1-2; D gene uncertain. Germline V gene data show CDR1 as MNHNY and CDR2 as SVGAGI (reference sequence). V was trimmed by 11 bases and J by 3 bases, leaving 19 bases between them. The CDR3 totals 14 residues. CDR3 DNA sequence: TGTGCCGGCTACGGAGGGTATTTAGACTATGGCTACACCTTC. Amino acids: CAGYGGYLDYGYTF.

The chain recombines TRBV7-9 with TRBJ2-2; D not certain. Trimming left V 2 bases short and J 7 bases short, with 2 bases between. The CDR3 has 11 amino acids. Looked up from germline, CDR1 is SEHNR and CDR2 is FQNEAQ (reference sequence). The CDR3 DNA sequence: TGTGCCAGCAGCTTAATCGGGGAGCTGTTTTTT. Its protein product is CASSLIGELFF.

The CDR3 DNA reads TGTGCCAGCAGCTCAACCTACGAGCAGTACTTC. This translates into CASSSTYEQYF. The V and J genes are TRBV7-6 and TRBJ2-7; D unclear. Germline CDR1 SGHVS, CDR2 FNYEAQ. Trimming took off 4 bases at V and 2 bases at J, with 3 bases between the two ends. The CDR3 sequence is 11 residues long.